The present entry profiles one TCR beta chain with its context. Trimming left V 1 base short and J 1 base short, with 8 bases between. This CDR3 is built from 15 residues. CDR1 and CDR2 from the germline V gene are SGHTA and FQGNSA. Method: immunoSEQ multiplex PCR; TCRdb's copy keeps in-frame clones and lacks some. The top ten clones hold 34% of a sample with some 700,000 clones, around 90% of them seen once. These data belong to a study of shared clonotypes between healthy human individuals. Sequences were obtained from memory CD8+ T cells from PBMCs. As to subset: CD45RO+ cells pooled with CCR7-negative TemRA cells. This TCR came from a man between 18 and 29 years old in good health. Some clones in this sample may be carry-over from other donors' samples. The chain has TRBV7-2 and TRBJ1-5; weak D call: TRBD1 (5 bases). The CDR3 protein is CASSLVGDSNQPQHF. Written as DNA, the CDR3 is TGTGCCAGCAGCTTAGTTGGGGACAGCAATCAGCCCCAGCATTTT.